This is a list of T cell receptor beta chains from one sample in a study of cytomegalovirus exposure and HLA in healthy donors. The data were produced by immunoSEQ multiplex PCR, yet TCRdb's version contains in-frame clones alone and is incomplete. In the table there are about 140,000 clones, more than 60% of which are singletons. Sequenced input: PBMCs. These receptor sequences come from a woman between 45 and 65 years old in good health and CMV-seropositive. The CDR3 runs from the conserved cysteine through the conserved F or W. The D gene is left open where the match is weak. Clone size is shown for a subset of rows, as once, few, many or a class of expanded clone.

j_call v_call clone_size d_call cdr3_aa cdr3_nt
TRBJ2-7 TRBV7-9 NA TRBD1 CASSLGTGRVGEQYF TGTGCCAGCAGCCTTGGGACAGGCCGCGTAGGGGAGCAGTACTTC
TRBJ1-3 TRBV2 NA NA CASRATTGPMGSGNTIYF TGTGCCAGCAGAGCCACGACGGGTCCCATGGGCTCTGGAAACACCATATATTTT
TRBJ1-2 TRBV6-5 NA NA CANSYSRTNYGYTF TGTGCCAACAGTTACAGCAGGACTAACTATGGCTACACCTTC
TRBJ1-4 TRBV30 NA TRBD1 CAWNRGAPATNEKLFF TGTGCCTGGAACAGGGGCGCTCCGGCAACTAATGAAAAACTGTTTTTT
TRBJ1-2 TRBV5-1 NA TRBD1 CASSMTGIQDYGYTF TGCGCCAGCAGCATGACAGGGATTCAGGACTATGGCTACACCTTC
TRBJ1-1 TRBV7-9 NA TRBD1 CASSTGTGPAFF TGTGCCAGCAGCACCGGGACAGGGCCAGCTTTCTTT
TRBJ2-7 TRBV4-2 NA TRBD1 CASSQGSGQGANEQYF TGTGCCAGCAGCCAAGGAAGCGGACAGGGGGCTAACGAGCAGTACTTC
TRBJ2-1 TRBV5-4 few TRBD2 CASSPGGRIHEQFF TGTGCCAGCAGCCCGGGGGGGCGGATCCATGAGCAGTTCTTC
TRBJ1-3 TRBV9 NA NA CASSPSLSGNTIYF TGTGCCAGCAGCCCGAGCCTCTCTGGAAACACCATATATTTT
TRBJ1-2 TRBV5-4 NA NA CASSLEPGSGGYTF TGTGCCAGCAGCTTAGAACCGGGAAGTGGTGGCTACACCTTC
TRBJ2-7 TRBV5-5 NA NA CASSPRVAEPYEQYF TGTGCCAGCAGCCCGCGGGTAGCAGAACCCTACGAGCAGTACTTC
TRBJ1-1 TRBV19 NA NA CASSIASGSEAFF TGTGCCAGTAGTATAGCCTCCGGGAGTGAAGCTTTCTTT
TRBJ2-7 TRBV7-2 once TRBD2 CASSIGLAAYEQYF TGTGCCAGCAGCATTGGACTAGCCGCCTACGAGCAGTACTTC
TRBJ2-1 TRBV6-5 NA NA CASRPGTRTYNEQFF TGTGCCAGCAGACCCGGGACTCGGACCTACAATGAGCAGTTCTTC
TRBJ1-4 TRBV7-2 NA TRBD1 CASSEGTGVEKLFF TGTGCCAGCAGCGAAGGGACAGGGGTTGAAAAACTGTTTTTT
TRBJ2-4 TRBV28 NA NA CASNIEGDIQYF TGTGCCAGCAATATAGAAGGGGACATTCAGTACTTC
TRBJ2-5 TRBV7-9 NA NA CASSLDWTTTLQETQYF TGTGCCAGCAGCCTAGACTGGACTACCACACTGCAAGAGACCCAGTACTTC
TRBJ2-2 TRBV5-4 NA TRBD2 CASSLELAGGELFF TGTGCCAGCAGCTTGGAACTAGCGGGCGGGGAGCTGTTTTTT
TRBJ2-3 TRBV6-6 NA NA CASSPLRVADTQYF TGTGCCAGCAGTCCCCTTCGGGTGGCAGATACGCAGTATTTT
TRBJ2-5 TRBV25-1 NA NA CASSEEGRPRETQYF TGTGCCAGCAGTGAAGAGGGCAGGCCTCGGGAGACCCAGTACTTC
TRBJ2-1 TRBV5-1 once TRBD2 CASSLVLGGATNEQFF TGCGCCAGCAGCTTGGTTCTCGGGGGGGCCACGAATGAGCAGTTCTTC
TRBJ2-3 TRBV7-2 NA NA CASSYGGTDTQYF TGTGCCAGCAGCTACGGGGGCACAGATACGCAGTATTTT
TRBJ1-2 TRBV4-3 NA NA CASSQGRGASYGYTF TGCGCCAGCAGCCAAGGACGGGGGGCTAGCTATGGCTACACCTTC
TRBJ2-5 TRBV7-3 NA NA CASSYLGGGGREETQYF TGTGCCAGCAGCTACCTCGGGGGCGGGGGCCGAGAAGAGACCCAGTACTTC
TRBJ1-2 TRBV7-2 NA NA CASTDPRPGYGYTF TGTGCCAGCACCGATCCCCGTCCCGGGTATGGCTACACCTTC
TRBJ1-2 TRBV5-6 NA NA CASSLVPGVDGYTF TGTGCCAGCAGCTTGGTTCCCGGGGTTGATGGCTACACCTTC
TRBJ1-1 TRBV13 NA NA CASKVGTEAFF TGTGCCAGCAAAGTCGGCACTGAAGCTTTCTTT
TRBJ1-2 TRBV19 NA NA CASTLGAAVGYGYTF TGTGCCAGTACCTTGGGGGCCGCGGTCGGCTATGGCTACACCTTC
TRBJ1-2 TRBV6-5 NA TRBD1 CASTRTGSPYGYTF TGTGCCAGCACCCGGACAGGGTCCCCCTATGGCTACACCTTC
TRBJ2-2 TRBV11-2 NA NA CASTRERNTGELFF TGTGCCAGCACTAGAGAGAGGAACACCGGGGAGCTGTTTTTT
TRBJ2-2 TRBV27 NA NA CASSLTGVGGELFF TGTGCCAGCAGTTTAACGGGGGTTGGCGGGGAGCTGTTTTTT
TRBJ2-5 TRBV7-9 NA NA CASSLEVRTQETQYF TGTGCCAGCAGCTTAGAAGTCAGGACTCAAGAGACCCAGTACTTC
TRBJ2-7 TRBV4-2 NA NA CASSSRDFGLYEQYF TGTGCCAGCAGTTCCAGGGATTTCGGCTTGTACGAGCAGTACTTC
TRBJ2-1 TRBV27 few TRBD1 CASSTGASYNEQFF TGTGCCAGCAGTACAGGGGCCTCCTACAATGAGCAGTTCTTC
TRBJ2-2 TRBV2 NA TRBD1 CASSLDRAVGELFF TGTGCCAGCAGCTTGGACAGGGCGGTCGGGGAGCTGTTTTTT
TRBJ1-3 TRBV28 few NA CASLQAPDTIYF TGTGCCAGCCTACAGGCTCCGGACACCATATATTTT
TRBJ1-2 TRBV5-1 once TRBD1 CASSLALGTGGDYGYTF TGCGCCAGCAGCTTGGCCCTAGGTACAGGGGGTGACTATGGCTACACCTTC
TRBJ1-3 TRBV6-6 NA NA CASSYGSRQAGGTIYF TGTGCCAGCAGTTACGGGTCCCGTCAAGCCGGGGGCACCATATATTTT
TRBJ2-5 TRBV5-1 NA TRBD1 CASSSTGTGEETQYF TGCGCCAGCAGCTCCACCGGGACAGGGGAGGAGACCCAGTACTTC
TRBJ2-7 TRBV7-9 NA NA CASSSASGDRHEQYF TGTGCCAGCAGCTCCGCCTCGGGGGACAGACACGAGCAGTACTTC
TRBJ2-7 TRBV7-9 few NA CASSLGRGTYEQYF TGTGCCAGCAGCCTAGGACGGGGAACCTACGAGCAGTACTTC
TRBJ1-4 TRBV15 NA NA CATSDSEGEKLFF TGTGCCACCAGCGACAGTGAAGGCGAAAAACTGTTTTTT
TRBJ1-1 TRBV7-8 few NA CASSFVNTEAFF TGTGCCAGCAGCTTCGTGAACACTGAAGCTTTCTTT
TRBJ1-2 TRBV27 NA TRBD1 CASSFRTGVGYGYTF TGTGCCAGCAGTTTTCGGACAGGGGTGGGGTATGGCTACACCTTC
TRBJ2-5 TRBV9 NA TRBD1 CASSAGTGVETQYF TGTGCCAGCAGCGCTGGGACAGGGGTAGAGACCCAGTACTTC